This T cell receptor (beta chain) stems from a study of blood T cell repertoires in COVID-19. Turning to the study itself: From the United States, Italy and Spain came samples of acute and convalescent COVID-19. The cDNA or gDNA used as material had been derived from T cells, B-cell-depleted T cells, or PBMCs.

This CDR3 is 14 amino acids long. From germline, CDR1 is SGHAT and CDR2 FQNNGV. The junction had 2 bases not matched to a gene; V was cut back by 7 bases and J by 1 base. Authors' data handling: By means of reference gene primer amplification, nucleated cell counts were estimated. Repertoires were generated with immunoSEQ multiplex PCR, while TCRdb's copy carries only in-frame clones and drops some. V and J calls and clone size are as listed in that table; D and trimming were resolved from the DNA. The sample holds around 130,000 clones, more than 75% seen once. The receptor's source is a woman between 45 and 60 years old with acute or convalescent COVID-19. The sequenced sample consisted of peripheral blood. The chain employs TRBV11-2 and TRBJ1-4; TRBD1 agrees at 8 bases. CDR3: CASTGGVTNEKLFF. The CDR3 DNA reads as TGTGCCAGCACAGGGGGCGTAACTAATGAAAAACTGTTTTTT.